A selection of T cell receptor beta chains follows, all from one sample in a study of CD8 T cell repertoires and HIV-1 epitope variants. Antigens for these TCRs are unknown. The data were produced by immunoSEQ multiplex PCR, yet TCRdb's version contains in-frame clones alone and is incomplete. The table lists around 5,700 clones, 65% to 70% of them singletons, with 43% in the top ten. Sequencing was carried out using cultured CD8+ T cells derived from PBMCs. The receptors here all came from a male donor with HIV. The CDR3 runs from the conserved cysteine through the conserved F or W. Fields, in order: clone size, J gene, D gene, V gene, CDR3 DNA, CDR3 protein. D genes are given only for firm matches. Some rows have no size entry. The others give once, few or many, or a class for an expanded clone.

NA,TRBJ2-1,NA,TRBV4-3,TGCGCCAGCAGCCAAGACCCGGCCTGGGATGAGCAGTTCTTC,CASSQDPAWDEQFF
NA,TRBJ1-2,TRBD1,TRBV5-1,TGCGCCAGCAGCCCGGGACAGGGAGGTTTTGGTGGCTACACCTTC,CASSPGQGGFGGYTF
NA,TRBJ2-5,TRBD1,TRBV7-2,TGTGCCAGCAGCTTAAGGGTGTGGACAGGAGATTGGGGAGAGACCCAGTACTTC,CASSLRVWTGDWGETQYF
once,TRBJ2-7,NA,TRBV5-4,TGTGCCAGCAGCTTGGATGGGTTGGAGCAGTACTTC,CASSLDGLEQYF
medium-sized,TRBJ1-2,NA,TRBV28,TGTGCCAGCAGTCTCATGCCCCTGGACTATAACTATGGCTACACCTTC,CASSLMPLDYNYGYTF
NA,TRBJ1-1,NA,TRBV9,TGTGCCAGCCGGAGGGGGACTGAAGCTTTCTTT,CASRRGTEAFF
few,TRBJ2-7,NA,TRBV5-1,TGCGCCAGCAGCTTGGGGTACGAGCAGTACTTC,CASSLGYEQYF
NA,TRBJ2-5,NA,TRBV12-5,TGTGCTAGTGGTTTGGACACCTTCACGGCAGGGTGGGGACAAGAGACCCAGTACTTC,CASGLDTFTAGWGQETQYF
NA,TRBJ2-3,NA,TRBV13,TGTGCCAGCAGCTTAGTGGGGGATACGCAGTATTTT,CASSLVGDTQYF
NA,TRBJ1-1,NA,TRBV5-4,TGTGCCAGCGGGGAGTCGAGCACTGAAGCTTTCTTT,CASGESSTEAFF
NA,TRBJ1-1,NA,TRBV6-5,TGTGCCAGCAGTTCGGTCGCTGAAGCTTTCTTT,CASSSVAEAFF
NA,TRBJ2-3,TRBD2,TRBV28,TGTGCCAGCAGTCCTGACATAGCGGGGCCACGGGGAGATACGCAGTATTTT,CASSPDIAGPRGDTQYF
NA,TRBJ1-2,NA,TRBV19,TGTGCCAGTAGTATAGAAGGGCAGGAAATTAACTATGGCTACACCTTC,CASSIEGQEINYGYTF
NA,TRBJ2-3,TRBD2,TRBV6-6,TGTGCCAGCAGTCTTAGCGGGGGGACAGATACGCAGTATTTT,CASSLSGGTDTQYF
NA,TRBJ2-1,TRBD2,TRBV6-5,TGTGCCAGCAGTTACTCGCCTAGCGGGGGACACAATGAGCAGTTCTTC,CASSYSPSGGHNEQFF
few,TRBJ2-3,TRBD1,TRBV18,TGTGCCAGCTCACCACTAGGGGGCAGTACCACAGATACGCAGTATTTT,CASSPLGGSTTDTQYF
few,TRBJ1-1,NA,TRBV6-5,TGTGCCAGCAGTTACGGGGGAACTGAAGCTTTCTTT,CASSYGGTEAFF
NA,TRBJ2-7,TRBD2,TRBV5-4,TGTGCCAGCAGCCAAGCCGGGGGGGAGCAGTACTTC,CASSQAGGEQYF
NA,TRBJ1-1,NA,TRBV27,TGTGCCAGCAGAAGCATATTGGGTACTGAAGCTTTCTTT,CASRSILGTEAFF
NA,TRBJ2-7,NA,TRBV5-1,TGCGCCAGCAGCCCTTTTACCACCTACGAGCAGTACTTC,CASSPFTTYEQYF
NA,TRBJ1-2,NA,TRBV29-1,TGCAGCGTTGTCGACGGGTATGGCTACACCTTC,CSVVDGYGYTF
NA,TRBJ2-5,NA,TRBV28,TGTGCCAGCAGCTCCGCCGGGATAGATCAAGAGACCCAGTACTTC,CASSSAGIDQETQYF
NA,TRBJ1-2,NA,TRBV11-2,TGTGCCAGCAGCGCGCCTCAGATCACAGGGAGCTATGGCTACACCTTC,CASSAPQITGSYGYTF
NA,TRBJ1-2,NA,TRBV29-1,TGCAGCGTTGACCCAATCCTTAGCACCCCCTATGGCTACACCTTC,CSVDPILSTPYGYTF
NA,TRBJ1-1,NA,TRBV9,TGTGCCAGCAGCCCAGGCGGGGAAACGAACACTGAAGCTTTCTTT,CASSPGGETNTEAFF
NA,TRBJ2-3,TRBD2,TRBV7-8,TGTGCCAGCAGCAAGAGGGCCGGCGGCGGGAGGGACACAGATACGCAGTATTTT,CASSKRAGGGRDTDTQYF
NA,TRBJ2-2,TRBD1,TRBV6-5,TGTGCCAGCTGGGTGGGACAGGGGGCAATCGGGGAGCTGTTTTTT,CASWVGQGAIGELFF
NA,TRBJ1-2,NA,TRBV28,TGTGCCAGCAGTTTATCCGGCGCCGGTGGCTACACCTTC,CASSLSGAGGYTF
NA,TRBJ1-2,NA,TRBV5-6,TGTGCCAGCAGCTCGGAGGGGGATCTGCACTATGGCTACACCTTC,CASSSEGDLHYGYTF